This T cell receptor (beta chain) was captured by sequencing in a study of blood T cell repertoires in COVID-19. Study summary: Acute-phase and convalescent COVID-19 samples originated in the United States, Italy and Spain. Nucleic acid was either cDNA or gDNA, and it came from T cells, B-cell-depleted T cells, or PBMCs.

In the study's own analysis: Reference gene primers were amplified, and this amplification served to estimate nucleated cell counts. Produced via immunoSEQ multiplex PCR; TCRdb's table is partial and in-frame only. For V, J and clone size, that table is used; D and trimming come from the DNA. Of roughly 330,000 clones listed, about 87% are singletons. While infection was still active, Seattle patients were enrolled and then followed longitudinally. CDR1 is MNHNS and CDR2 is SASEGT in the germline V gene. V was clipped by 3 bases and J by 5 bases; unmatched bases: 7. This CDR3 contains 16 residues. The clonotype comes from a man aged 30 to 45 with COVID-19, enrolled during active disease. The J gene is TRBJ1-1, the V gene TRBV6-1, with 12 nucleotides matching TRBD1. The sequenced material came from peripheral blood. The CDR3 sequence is CASSERGQGARTEAFF. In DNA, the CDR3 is TGTGCCAGCAGTGAGAGGGGACAGGGGGCGCGGACTGAAGCTTTCTTT.